These 27 T cell receptor beta chains came from one sample sequenced in a study of T-cell memory formation after mild COVID-19. TCRdb re-called the 5' RACE reads through MiXCR, storing one row per CDR3 protein. The data contain 400,000 to 450,000 distinct CDR3 sequences, approximately 18% of them seen just once; the ten biggest clones take up around a fifth. Sequenced material: PBMCs or a T cell subset sorted from them (not recorded which). The receptor source for this set is a man aged 18 to 29 who had mild COVID-19 (a few samples of this study predate the infection). Cell type and time point are not known.

This clonotype was seen repeatedly, ten times or more. This chain uses TRBV11-2 with TRBJ2-3, with 9 positions matching TRBD2. The CDR3 consists of 15 residues. V trimming: 2 bases; J trimming: 5 bases; junction bases outside the gene matches: 5. Per germline, CDR1 SGHAT and CDR2 FQNNGV. CDR3 amino acids: CASSLRRGGRDTQYF. The DNA of the CDR3 is TGTGCCAGCAGCTTAAGGCGGGGGGGCCGAGATACGCAGTATTTT.

The chain recombines TRBV7-6 with TRBJ2-5; D is unresolved. Germline loops: CDR1 SGHVS, CDR2 FNYEAQ. Trimming removed 4 bases at V and 3 bases at J, with 3 bases between. CDR3 size: 11 residues. The CDR3 DNA sequence: TGTGCCAGCAGCTGGGAAGAGACCCAGTACTTC. Translated, it gives CASSWEETQYF.

This clonotype was recorded many times. J is TRBJ1-6 and V is TRBV30; D gene ambiguous. V was clipped by 0 bases and J by 7 bases, with 7 bases between them. The CDR3 extends over 13 amino acids. Germline V gives CDR1 GTSNPN, CDR2 SVGIG (reference sequence). CDR3 sequence: CAWSVYENSPLHF. CDR3 nucleotide sequence: TGTGCCTGGAGTGTATACGAGAATTCACCCCTCCACTTT.

This chain links TRBV4-2 with TRBJ2-3; TRBD1 aligns across 12 bases. This CDR3 has 16 amino acids. Germline trimming cut 1 base from V and 3 bases from J; bases unmatched to any gene: 2. The germline V gene has CDR1 LGHNA and CDR2 YNFKEQ. The DNA of the CDR3 is TGTGCCAGCAGCCAAGGGGACAGGGGGCGGACAGATACGCAGTATTTT. This sequence encodes CASSQGDRGRTDTQYF.

Many counts were recorded for this clonotype. The CDR3 here is CASSSRANGLRPLHF. Here the CDR3 DNA reads TGTGCCAGCAGCTCCCGGGCCAACGGTTTGAGACCCCTCCACTTT. The rearrangement joins TRBV7-9 to TRBJ1-6; no reliable D call. The CDR3 totals 15 residues. Per the germline V gene, CDR1 is SEHNR and CDR2 is FQNEAQ (reference sequence). Trimming left V 4 bases short and J 12 bases short, with 19 bases between.

In the case of this clonotype: One end of the junction does not line up with germline, which may come from a read error. The chain is built from TRBV7-7 and TRBJ1-3; D is uncertain. Germline V gives CDR1 SSHAT, CDR2 FNYEAQ (reference sequence). This CDR3 has 16 amino acids. CDR3 sequence reads: CASTLGTASSGNTIYF. The CDR3 coding sequence is TGTGCTAGCACCCTGGGAACCGCTTCCTCTGGAAACACCATATATTTT.

The gene calls are TRBV6-5 and TRBJ2-2; 10 bases align to TRBD1. V shed 2 bases and J 7 bases; nucleotides not matched to a gene: 7. The CDR3 runs to 16 residues. Germline V gene lookup returns CDR1 MNHEY and CDR2 SVGAGI. CDR3 loop: CASSYGGTGESGELFF. For the CDR3, the DNA is TGTGCCAGCAGTTACGGGGGGACAGGGGAGAGCGGGGAGCTGTTTTTT.

A few counts support this clonotype. The chain combines TRBV5-4 with TRBJ1-5, with 9 bases identical to TRBD1. Germline V gene lookup returns CDR1 SGHNT and CDR2 YYREEE (reference sequence). V lost 4 bases and J lost 5; bases outside the gene matches: 4. The CDR3 consists of 14 residues. As DNA, the CDR3 is TGTGCCAGCAGCATACAGGGGGCAGATCAGCCCCAGCATTTT. It encodes CASSIQGADQPQHF.

This clonotype was counted once. This chain joins TRBV12-3 or TRBV12-4 and TRBJ2-7, with D perhaps TRBD2 (5 bases). V was pared by 6 bases and J by 8 bases, with 23 bases between. CDR3 length: 15 amino acids. The CDR3 is CASSPGLPASHQQYF. In nucleotides, the CDR3 is TGTGCCAGCAGCCCCGGACTGCCTGCGTCTCACCAGCAGTACTTC.

This clonotype was recorded a few times. The genes are TRBV21-1 and TRBJ1-4; TRBD1 is taken as the D call from the table, unchecked against the DNA. TRBV21-1 is an annotated pseudogene. The CDR3 covers 16 residues. The CDR3 loop is CASSLIFNVPNEKLFF. DNA of the CDR3: TGTGCCAGCAGTCTAATATTTAATGTCCCAAATGAAAAACTGTTTTTT.

This clonotype was seen repeatedly, ten times or more. V is TRBV4-2 and J is TRBJ2-1, with a possible D match to TRBD2 (6 bases). This CDR3 contains 15 residues. The V end lost 3 bases, the J end lost 8 bases, and 17 bases lay between the germline ends. Germline CDR1 reads LGHNA; CDR2 reads YNFKEQ. This CDR3 is CASSQASTRSHEQFF. The CDR3 DNA follows: TGTGCCAGCAGCCAGGCCTCGACTAGATCCCATGAGCAGTTCTTC.

This clonotype was detected ten times or more. V gene TRBV5-1 combines with J gene TRBJ2-5, with TRBD2 matching 14 bases. Germline lookup yields CDR1 SGHRS and CDR2 YFSETQ. Unmatched junction bases numbered 1, after V lost 2 bases and J lost 4 bases. This CDR3 has 15 residues. CDR3 amino acids: CASSLGLAGGETQYF. The CDR3 bases are TGCGCCAGCAGCTTAGGACTAGCGGGGGGAGAGACCCAGTACTTC.

A few counts support this clonotype. The V call is TRBV29-1, the J call TRBJ1-4; D unresolved. The CDR3 contains 11 residues. Deletions cut 4 bases from V and 0 bases from J, with 0 bases between. Germline lookup yields CDR1 SQVTM and CDR2 ANQGSEA. The CDR3 region has the DNA TGCAGCGTTGCAACTAATGAAAAACTGTTTTTT. This translates into CSVATNEKLFF. The full variable domain, in which reference TRBV29-1 and TRBJ1-4 provide the parts outside the CDR3, is SAVISQKPSRDICQRGTSLTIQCQVDSQVTMMFWYRQQPGQSLTLIATANQGSEATYESGFVIDKFPISRPNLTFSTLTVSNMSPEDSSIYLCSVATNEKLFFGSGTQLSVL.

Here the CDR3 DNA reads TGTGCCAGCAGTTTATCGGGCTCGCGACCCCTCCACTTT. Protein: CASSLSGSRPLHF. The chain carries TRBV27 and TRBJ1-6, with D unresolved. CDR3 length equals 13 residues. The V end was cut by 0 bases, the J end by 12 bases, with 9 bases between. In germline, CDR1 is MNHEY, CDR2 SMNVEV (reference sequence).

The rearrangement uses TRBV5-1 and TRBJ2-7, with 7 nucleotides matching TRBD1. CDR3 length equals 15 residues. Per the germline V gene, CDR1 is SGHRS and CDR2 is YFSETQ. The V gene end was trimmed by 7 bases and the J gene end by 3 bases; junction bases not matched to a gene: 13. The CDR3 spells CASCQGDSPCYEQYF. CDR3 in DNA: TGCGCCAGCTGCCAGGGGGACAGTCCCTGCTACGAGCAGTACTTC. Looking up the rest from reference TRBV5-1 and TRBJ2-7 gives the full variable domain: KAGVTQTPRYLIKTRGQQVTLSCSPISGHRSVSWYQQTPGQGLQFLFEYFSETQRNKGNFPGRFSGRQFSNSRSEMNVSTLELGDSALYLCASCQGDSPCYEQYFGPGTRLTVT.

V usage is TRBV29-1 and J usage is TRBJ1-5; TRBD1 matches 9 bases. Germline values: CDR1 SQVTM, CDR2 ANQGSEA. V shed 5 bases and J 1 base; nucleotides not matched to a gene: 6. This CDR3 has 15 residues. The CDR3 DNA sequence: TGCAGCGTTTCCACAGGGGGCATAAGCAATCAGCCCCAGCATTTT. This encodes CSVSTGGISNQPQHF.

The chain has TRBV5-4 and TRBJ2-5; perhaps TRBD2 as D (5 bases). Germline CDR1 and CDR2: SGHNT and YYREEE (reference sequence). This CDR3 comprises 13 residues. V was clipped by 4 bases and J by 2 bases, with 9 bases between them. CDR3 loop: CASSREFQETQYF. The CDR3 DNA is TGTGCCAGCAGCCGGGAATTTCAAGAGACCCAGTACTTC.

The V gene is TRBV5-5, the J gene TRBJ2-5; possibly TRBD1 for D (5 bases). This CDR3 is built from 17 residues. Germline loops: CDR1 SGHKS, CDR2 YYEKEE (reference sequence). V lost 1 base and J lost 2, with 18 bases in between. The CDR3 nucleotides are TGTGCCAGCAGCTTGTTAAGGAAGGGGTTAAGGCAAGAGACCCAGTACTTC. Translating it yields CASSLLRKGLRQETQYF.

The chain uses TRBV6-6 and TRBJ1-2; 7 nucleotides match TRBD1. The length of the CDR3 is 14 residues. V trimming: 3 bases; J trimming: 4 bases; junction bases outside the gene matches: 5. CDR1 MNHNY and CDR2 SVGAGI come from the germline V gene (reference sequence). CDR3 nucleotide sequence: TGTGCCAGCAGTTATGGCTCAGGGGGCTATGGCTACACCTTC. It yields the protein CASSYGSGGYGYTF.

The table lists this clonotype with a few counts. This CDR3 is CASSLSQGGDTQYF. CDR3 DNA sequence: TGTGCCAGCAGCTTATCGCAGGGGGGAGATACGCAGTATTTT. The genes are TRBV7-2 and TRBJ2-3; D possibly corresponds to TRBD1 (7 bases). V was pared by 2 bases and J by 5 bases, with 11 bases between. The CDR3 runs 14 residues. The germline V gene has CDR1 SGHTA and CDR2 FQGNSA.

This clonotype was observed a handful of times. The chain joins TRBV6-2 or TRBV6-3 to TRBJ2-7; possible D gene TRBD1, 6 bases. Germline CDR1 MNHEY, CDR2 SVGEGT. The V and J ends lost 6 bases and 1 base respectively, with 13 bases between them. The CDR3 is 14 residues long. The CDR3: CASSRGPQSYEQYV. In DNA form, the CDR3 reads TGTGCCAGCAGCAGGGGCCCTCAATCCTACGAGCAGTACGTC.

The table lists this clonotype with a few counts. V gene TRBV20-1 combines with J gene TRBJ1-2; 7 nucleotides match TRBD1. The CDR3 is 15 amino acids. CDR1 and CDR2 (germline): DFQATT, SNEGSKA (reference sequence). Germline trimming cut 0 bases from V and 5 bases from J; bases unmatched to any gene: 9. The CDR3 region has the DNA TGCAGTGCTAGAGATAGCCGAACAGGGGATTATGGCTACACCTTC. Translating gives CSARDSRTGDYGYTF.

V usage is TRBV6-1 and J usage is TRBJ2-1, with TRBD1 matching over 9 bases. Germline loops: CDR1 MNHNS, CDR2 SASEGT. This CDR3 is 14 amino acids long. V lost 5 bases, J lost 7 bases, and 6 bases stayed unmatched. The CDR3 here is CASSSDRGRNEQFF. The CDR3 nucleotides read TGTGCCAGCAGTTCGGACAGGGGCCGAAATGAGCAGTTCTTC.

V usage is TRBV21-1 and J usage is TRBJ2-7; TRBD1 reflects the table's D call only, with no check against the DNA. TRBV21-1 is a recognized pseudogene. This CDR3 is built from 15 residues. The CDR3 sequence is CASSERQGSGYEQYF. CDR3 in DNA: TGTGCCAGCAGCGAACGACAGGGGAGTGGATACGAGCAGTACTTC.

The chain links TRBV4-1 to TRBJ1-1; 7 nucleotides align to TRBD1. CDR1 and CDR2 from the germline V gene are MGHRA and YSYEKL. The CDR3 spans 17 residues. Trimming took 3 bases from V and 4 from J; bases not matched to a gene: 14. Written as DNA, the CDR3 is TGCGCCAGCAGCCACCTACACAGAAAACAGGGGAGCACTGAAGCTTTCTTT. This codes for CASSHLHRKQGSTEAFF.

This clonotype was observed at least ten times. The chain has TRBV5-5 and TRBJ2-5; D is possibly TRBD1 or TRBD2 (6 bases each). Germline loops: CDR1 SGHKS, CDR2 YYEKEE (reference sequence). The V end was cut by 3 bases, the J end by 1 base, with 19 bases between. The CDR3 contains 17 residues. The CDR3, as DNA: TGTGCCAGCAGCTCCGGATCCTACGGGGGCCCCCAAGAGACCCAGTACTTC. Translating gives CASSSGSYGGPQETQYF.

The chain employs TRBV7-6 and TRBJ2-2; 8 nucleotides match TRBD2. Germline CDR1 and CDR2: SGHVS and FNYEAQ. The CDR3 runs to 20 residues. Losses at the gene ends were 2 bases for V and 6 bases for J; bases not matched to a gene: 20. In DNA form, the CDR3 reads TGTGCCAGCAGCTTACCCCGTCTCTCCGCGGGGGGCGGATGGGCCGGGGAGCTGTTTTTT. Its protein is CASSLPRLSAGGGWAGELFF.